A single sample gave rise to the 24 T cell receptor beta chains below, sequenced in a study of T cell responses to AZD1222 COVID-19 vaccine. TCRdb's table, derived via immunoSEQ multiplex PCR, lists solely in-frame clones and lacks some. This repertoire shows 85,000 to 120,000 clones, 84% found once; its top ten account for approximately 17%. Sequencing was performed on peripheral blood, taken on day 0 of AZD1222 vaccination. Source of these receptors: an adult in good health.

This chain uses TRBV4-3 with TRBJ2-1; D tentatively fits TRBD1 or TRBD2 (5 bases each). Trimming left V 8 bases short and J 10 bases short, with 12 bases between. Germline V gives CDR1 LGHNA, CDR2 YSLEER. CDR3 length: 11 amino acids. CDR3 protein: CASSTGREQFF. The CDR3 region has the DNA TGCGCCAGCTCAACGGGACGCGAGCAGTTCTTC.

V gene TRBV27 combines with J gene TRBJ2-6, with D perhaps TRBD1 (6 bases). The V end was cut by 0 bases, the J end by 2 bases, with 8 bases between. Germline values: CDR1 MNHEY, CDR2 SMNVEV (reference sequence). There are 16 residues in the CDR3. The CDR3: CASSLSPGAGANVLTF. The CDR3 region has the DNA TGTGCCAGCAGTTTATCGCCAGGGGCTGGGGCCAACGTCCTGACTTTC.

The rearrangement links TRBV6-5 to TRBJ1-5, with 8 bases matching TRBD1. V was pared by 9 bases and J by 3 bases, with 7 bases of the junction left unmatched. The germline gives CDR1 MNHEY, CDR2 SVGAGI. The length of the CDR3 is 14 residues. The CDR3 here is CARETGALNQPQHF. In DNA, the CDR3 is TGTGCCAGAGAGACAGGGGCTCTCAATCAGCCCCAGCATTTT.

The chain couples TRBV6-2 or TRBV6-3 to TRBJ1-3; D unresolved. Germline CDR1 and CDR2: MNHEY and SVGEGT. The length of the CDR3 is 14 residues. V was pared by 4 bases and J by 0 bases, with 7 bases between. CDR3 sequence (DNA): TGTGCCAGCAGTTCATCAGGCTCTGGAAACACCATATATTTT. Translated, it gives CASSSSGSGNTIYF.

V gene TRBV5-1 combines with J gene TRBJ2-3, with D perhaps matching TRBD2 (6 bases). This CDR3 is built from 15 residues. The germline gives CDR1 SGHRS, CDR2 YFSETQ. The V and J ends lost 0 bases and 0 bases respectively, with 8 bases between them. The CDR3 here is CASSLDGTSTDTQYF. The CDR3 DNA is TGCGCCAGCAGCTTGGATGGGACTAGCACAGATACGCAGTATTTT.

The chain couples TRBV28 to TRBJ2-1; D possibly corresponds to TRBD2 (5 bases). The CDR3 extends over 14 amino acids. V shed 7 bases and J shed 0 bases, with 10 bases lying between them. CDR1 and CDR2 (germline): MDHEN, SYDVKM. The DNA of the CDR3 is TGTGCCAGCAATTGGGAGAGCTCCTACAATGAGCAGTTCTTC. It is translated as CASNWESSYNEQFF.

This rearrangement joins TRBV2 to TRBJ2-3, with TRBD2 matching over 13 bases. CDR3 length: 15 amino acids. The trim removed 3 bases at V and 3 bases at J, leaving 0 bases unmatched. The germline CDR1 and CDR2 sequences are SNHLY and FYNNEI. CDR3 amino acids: CASSETSGRTDTQYF. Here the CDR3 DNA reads TGTGCCAGCAGTGAGACTAGCGGGAGGACAGATACGCAGTATTTT.

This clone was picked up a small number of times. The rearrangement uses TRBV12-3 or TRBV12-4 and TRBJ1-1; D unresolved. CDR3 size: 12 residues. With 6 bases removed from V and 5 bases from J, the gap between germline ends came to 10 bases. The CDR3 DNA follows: TGTGCCAGCAGCTCCTGGTGGACTGAAGCTTTCTTT. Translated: CASSSWWTEAFF.

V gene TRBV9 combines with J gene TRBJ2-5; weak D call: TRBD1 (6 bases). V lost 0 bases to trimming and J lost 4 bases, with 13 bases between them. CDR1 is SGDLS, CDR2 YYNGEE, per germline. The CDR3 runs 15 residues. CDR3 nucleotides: TGTGCCAGCAGCGTAGCTACAGGGATGGGAGAGACCCAGTACTTC. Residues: CASSVATGMGETQYF.

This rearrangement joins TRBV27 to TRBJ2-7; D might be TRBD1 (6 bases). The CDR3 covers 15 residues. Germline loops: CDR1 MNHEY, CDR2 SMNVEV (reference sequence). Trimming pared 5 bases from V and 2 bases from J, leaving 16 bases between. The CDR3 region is CASSKTLGQTYEQYF. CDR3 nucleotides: TGTGCCAGCAGTAAAACACTCGGACAGACCTACGAGCAGTACTTC.

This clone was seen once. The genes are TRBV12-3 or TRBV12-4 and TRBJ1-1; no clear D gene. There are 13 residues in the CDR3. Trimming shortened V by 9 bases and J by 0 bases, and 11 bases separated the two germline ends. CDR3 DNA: TGTGCCAGTAGCCCCTTCATGAACACTGAAGCTTTCTTT. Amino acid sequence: CASSPFMNTEAFF.

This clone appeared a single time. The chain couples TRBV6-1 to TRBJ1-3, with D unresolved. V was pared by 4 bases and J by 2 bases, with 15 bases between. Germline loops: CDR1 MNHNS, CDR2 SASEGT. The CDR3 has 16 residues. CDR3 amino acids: CASSGDWAITGNTIYF. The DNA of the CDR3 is TGTGCCAGCAGTGGGGATTGGGCAATTACTGGAAACACCATATATTTT.

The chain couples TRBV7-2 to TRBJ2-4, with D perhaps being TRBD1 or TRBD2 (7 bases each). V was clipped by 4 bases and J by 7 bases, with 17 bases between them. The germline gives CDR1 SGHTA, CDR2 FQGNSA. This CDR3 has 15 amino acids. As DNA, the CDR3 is TGTGCCAGCAGCTCCCAGGGGGGGGCCGGGAACATTCAGTACTTC. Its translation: CASSSQGGAGNIQYF. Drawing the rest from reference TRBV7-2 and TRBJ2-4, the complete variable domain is GAGVSQSPSNKVTEKGKDVELRCDPISGHTALYWYRQSLGQGLEFLIYFQGNSAPDKSGLPSDRFSAERTGGSVSTLTIQRTQQEDSAVYLCASSSQGGAGNIQYFGAGTRLSVL.

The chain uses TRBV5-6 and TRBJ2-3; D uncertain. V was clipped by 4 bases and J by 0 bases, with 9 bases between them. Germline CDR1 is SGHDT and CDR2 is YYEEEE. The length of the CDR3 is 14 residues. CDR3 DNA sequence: TGTGCCAGCAGCCTCCCGACTAGCACAGATACGCAGTATTTT. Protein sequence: CASSLPTSTDTQYF.

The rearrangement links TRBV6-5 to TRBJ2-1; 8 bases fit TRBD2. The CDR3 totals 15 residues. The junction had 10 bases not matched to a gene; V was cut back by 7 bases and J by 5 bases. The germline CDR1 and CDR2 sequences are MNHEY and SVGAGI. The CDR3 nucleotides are TGTGCCAGCACTGGCTACGGGAGGGCGGACAATGAGCAGTTCTTC. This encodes CASTGYGRADNEQFF.

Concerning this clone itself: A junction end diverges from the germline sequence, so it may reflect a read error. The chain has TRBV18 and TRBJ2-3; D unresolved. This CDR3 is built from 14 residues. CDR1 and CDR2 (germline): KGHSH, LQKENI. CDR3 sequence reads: CASSPPTGTDTQYF. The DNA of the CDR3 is TGTGCCAGCTCGCCACCGACGGGCACAGATACGCAGTATTTT.

CDR3 sequence reads: CATFSSDKNIQYF. For the CDR3, the DNA is TGTGCCACCTTCTCCAGCGACAAAAACATTCAGTACTTC. The V and J genes are TRBV28 and TRBJ2-4, with D uncertain. The CDR3 runs 13 residues. Germline lookup yields CDR1 MDHEN and CDR2 SYDVKM. Trimming took off 10 bases at V and 3 bases at J, with 13 bases between the two ends.

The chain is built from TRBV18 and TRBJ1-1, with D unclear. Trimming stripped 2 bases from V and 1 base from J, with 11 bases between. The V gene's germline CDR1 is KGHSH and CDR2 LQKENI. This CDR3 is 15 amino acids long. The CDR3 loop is CASSPGSSGNTEAFF. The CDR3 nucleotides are TGTGCCAGCTCACCAGGCTCTTCCGGGAACACTGAAGCTTTCTTT.

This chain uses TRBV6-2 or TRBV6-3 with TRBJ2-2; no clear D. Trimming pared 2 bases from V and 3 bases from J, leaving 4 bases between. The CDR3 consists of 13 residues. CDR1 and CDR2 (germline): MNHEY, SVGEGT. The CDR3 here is CASSYRDTGELFF. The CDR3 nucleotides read TGTGCCAGCAGTTACAGGGACACCGGGGAGCTGTTTTTT.

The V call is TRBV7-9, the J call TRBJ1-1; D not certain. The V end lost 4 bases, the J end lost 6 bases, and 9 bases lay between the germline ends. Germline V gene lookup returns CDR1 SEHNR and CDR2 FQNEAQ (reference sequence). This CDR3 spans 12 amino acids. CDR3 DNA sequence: TGTGCCAGCAGCTCCGCGGTGGCTGAAGCTTTCTTT. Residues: CASSSAVAEAFF.

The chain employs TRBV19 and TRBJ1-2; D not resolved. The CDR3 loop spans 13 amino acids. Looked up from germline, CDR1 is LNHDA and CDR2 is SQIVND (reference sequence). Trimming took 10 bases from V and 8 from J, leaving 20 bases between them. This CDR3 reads CATKQETPSGYTF. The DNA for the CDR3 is TGTGCCACTAAGCAGGAGACACCCTCCGGCTACACCTTC.

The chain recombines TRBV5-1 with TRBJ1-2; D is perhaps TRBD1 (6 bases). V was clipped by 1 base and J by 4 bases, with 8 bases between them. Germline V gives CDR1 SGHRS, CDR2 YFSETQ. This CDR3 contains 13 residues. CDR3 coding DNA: TGCGCCAGCAGCTTGTCACAGGGCTATGGCTACACCTTC. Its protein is CASSLSQGYGYTF.

Here the CDR3 reads CASSSPGTGYGYTF. The CDR3 DNA reads as TGTGCCAGCAGTTCCCCCGGGACGGGCTATGGCTACACCTTC. J is TRBJ1-2 and V is TRBV2, with a possible D match to TRBD1 (5 bases). Looked up from germline, CDR1 is SNHLY and CDR2 is FYNNEI. V lost 5 bases and J lost 4, with 14 bases in between. The CDR3 contains 14 residues.

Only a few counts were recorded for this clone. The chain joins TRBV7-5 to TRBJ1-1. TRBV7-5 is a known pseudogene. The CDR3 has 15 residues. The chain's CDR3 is CARSLVGRSGTEAFF. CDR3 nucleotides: TGTGCCAGAAGCTTAGTAGGGCGTTCGGGGACTGAAGCTTTCTTT.